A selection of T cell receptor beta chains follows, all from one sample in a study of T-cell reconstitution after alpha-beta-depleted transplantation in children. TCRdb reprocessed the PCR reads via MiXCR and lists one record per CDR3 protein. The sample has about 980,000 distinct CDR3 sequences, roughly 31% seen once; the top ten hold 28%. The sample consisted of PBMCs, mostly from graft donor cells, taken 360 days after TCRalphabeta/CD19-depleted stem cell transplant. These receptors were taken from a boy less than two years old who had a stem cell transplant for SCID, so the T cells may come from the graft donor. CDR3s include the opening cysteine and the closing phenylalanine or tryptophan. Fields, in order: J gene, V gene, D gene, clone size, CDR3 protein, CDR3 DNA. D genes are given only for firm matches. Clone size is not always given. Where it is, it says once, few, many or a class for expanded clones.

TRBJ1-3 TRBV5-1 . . CASTGTEGNTIYF TGCGCCAGTACCGGGACCGAAGGAAACACCATATATTTT
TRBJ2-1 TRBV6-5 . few CASSYEGGYYNEQFF TGTGCCAGCAGTTACGAGGGAGGTTACTACAATGAGCAGTTCTTC
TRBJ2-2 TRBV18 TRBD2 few CASSPPRGSTGELFF TGTGCCAGCTCACCACCGCGGGGGAGCACCGGGGAGCTGTTTTTT
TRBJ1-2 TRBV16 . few CASSQSDSYGYTF TGTGCCAGCAGCCAATCGGACAGCTATGGCTACACCTTC
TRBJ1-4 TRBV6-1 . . CASSEPRRVPEKLFF TGTGCCAGCAGTGAACCAAGGAGGGTACCTGAAAAACTGTTTTTT
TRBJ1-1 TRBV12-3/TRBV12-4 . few CASSFSIERAFF TGTGCCAGCAGTTTCTCAATAGAACGAGCTTTCTTT
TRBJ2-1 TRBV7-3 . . CASSLGSDLDLNEQFF TGTGCCAGCAGCTTAGGCTCGGACCTAGACCTGAATGAGCAGTTCTTC
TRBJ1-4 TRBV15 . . CATRPDGATNEKLFF TGTGCCACCAGACCAGACGGTGCAACTAATGAAAAACTGTTTTTT
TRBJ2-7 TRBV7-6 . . CASSHPLGPGEQYF TGTGCCAGCAGCCACCCCCTAGGACCCGGTGAGCAGTACTTC
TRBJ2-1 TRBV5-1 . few CASSSDVLSSYNEQFF TGCGCCAGCAGCTCCGACGTCCTTAGCTCCTACAATGAGCAGTTCTTC
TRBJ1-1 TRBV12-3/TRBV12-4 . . CASTPGTEAFF TGCGCCAGCACCCCGGGGACTGAAGCTTTCTTT
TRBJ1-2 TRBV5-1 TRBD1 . CASSFTGGSKYGYTF TGCGCCAGCAGCTTTACAGGGGGCTCGAAATATGGCTACACCTTC
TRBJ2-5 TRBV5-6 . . CASSPSREAQYF TGTGCCAGCAGCCCCAGCAGGGAAGCCCAGTACTTC
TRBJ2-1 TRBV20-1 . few CSGRDSRHNEQFF TGCAGCGGGCGGGACAGCCGCCACAATGAGCAGTTCTTC
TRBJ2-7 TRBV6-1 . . CASSQSGPTGRYEQYF TGTGCCAGCAGCCAAAGCGGACCGACGGGGCGCTACGAGCAGTACTTC
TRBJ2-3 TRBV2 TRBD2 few CASSASGVTDTQYF TGTGCCAGCAGTGCTAGCGGGGTCACAGATACGCAGTATTTT
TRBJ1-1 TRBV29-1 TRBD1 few CSATTGWTEAFF TGCAGCGCCACGACAGGGTGGACTGAAGCTTTCTTT
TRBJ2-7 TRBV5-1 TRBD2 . CASSLVGGSGEQYF TGCGCCAGCAGCTTGGTCGGGGGGTCGGGCGAGCAGTACTTC
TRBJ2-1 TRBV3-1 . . CASSPDTVSSYNEQFF TGTGCCAGCAGCCCCGACACCGTGAGCTCCTACAATGAGCAGTTCTTC
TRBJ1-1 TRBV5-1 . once CASSKRDGHDLAAFF TGCGCCAGCAGCAAGCGGGACGGTCATGATCTTGCGGCTTTCTTT
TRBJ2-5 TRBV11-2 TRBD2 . CASKLAGGFVETQYF TGTGCCAGCAAACTAGCGGGGGGGTTCGTTGAGACCCAGTACTTC
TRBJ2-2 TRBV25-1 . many CASSVPHPNTGELFF TGTGCCAGCAGCGTCCCCCATCCGAACACCGGGGAGCTGTTTTTT
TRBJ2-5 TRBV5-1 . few CASSLAGAPAQETQYF TGCGCCAGCAGCTTGGCCGGGGCCCCGGCCCAAGAGACCCAGTACTTC
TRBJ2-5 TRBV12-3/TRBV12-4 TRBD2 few CASSKVSGGLHAQYF TGTGCCAGCAGCAAAGTTAGCGGGGGGCTCCACGCCCAGTACTTC
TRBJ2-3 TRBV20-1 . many CSAPGPLTDTQYF TGCAGTGCCCCCGGTCCCCTAACAGATACGCAGTATTTT
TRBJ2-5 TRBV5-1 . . CASTPGRYQETQYF TGCGCCAGCACCCCCGGCAGGTACCAAGAGACCCAGTACTTC
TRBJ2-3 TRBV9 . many CASSVDGGPPATDTQYF TGTGCCAGCAGCGTAGACGGGGGTCCGCCGGCCACAGATACGCAGTATTTT
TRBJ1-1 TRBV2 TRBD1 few CASRRDSEAFF TGTGCCAGCAGACGGGACAGTGAAGCTTTCTTT
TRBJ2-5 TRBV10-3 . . CAISATGQETQYF TGTGCCATCAGTGCCACGGGACAAGAGACCCAGTACTTC
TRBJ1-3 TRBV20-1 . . CSAVVGSGNTIYF TGCAGTGCCGTGGTGGGTTCTGGAAACACCATATATTTT
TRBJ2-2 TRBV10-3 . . CAIGVPDVPFNTGELFF TGTGCCATCGGGGTCCCTGATGTCCCTTTCAACACCGGGGAGCTGTTTTTT
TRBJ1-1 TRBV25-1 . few CASRNLDEAFF TGTGCCAGCAGGAACCTAGATGAAGCTTTCTTT
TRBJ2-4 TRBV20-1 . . CSAPGDPGKRGNIQYF TGCAGTGCTCCCGGGGACCCCGGCAAACGGGGGAACATTCAGTACTTC
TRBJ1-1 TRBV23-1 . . CASSPCLSGRMNTEAFF TGCGCCAGCAGTCCCTGTCTCAGCGGCCGCATGAACACTGAAGCTTTCTTT
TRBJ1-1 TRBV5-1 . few CASSPIVGGSRNTEAFF TGCGCCAGCAGCCCAATAGTGGGGGGAAGTAGGAACACTGAAGCTTTCTTT
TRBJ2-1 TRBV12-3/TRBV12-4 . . CASSLLGMENEQFF TGTGCCAGCAGTTTACTCGGGATGGAAAATGAGCAGTTCTTC
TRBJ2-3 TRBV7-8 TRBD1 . CASSLRDRVVDTQYF TGTGCCAGCAGCTTACGAGACAGGGTGGTGGATACGCAGTATTTT
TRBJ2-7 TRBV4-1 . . CASSQEGSSSYEQYF TGCGCCAGCAGCCAAGAGGGCAGTAGCTCCTACGAGCAGTACTTC
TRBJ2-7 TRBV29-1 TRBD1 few CSVRTRDRVTYEQYF TGCAGCGTCCGAACACGGGACAGGGTGACCTACGAGCAGTACTTC
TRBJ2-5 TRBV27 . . CASSFAGLETQYF TGTGCCAGCAGTTTTGCGGGGCTGGAGACCCAGTACTTC
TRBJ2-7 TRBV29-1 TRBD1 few CSVEHNRGESYEQYF TGCAGCGTTGAGCACAACAGGGGAGAATCCTACGAGCAGTACTTC
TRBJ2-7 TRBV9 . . CASSAPGRNEQYF TGTGCCAGCAGCGCTCCAGGGAGGAACGAGCAGTACTTC
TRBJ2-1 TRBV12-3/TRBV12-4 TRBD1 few CASSTDRRKQFF TGTGCCAGCAGCACGGACAGGCGGAAGCAGTTCTTC
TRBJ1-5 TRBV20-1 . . CCARLSNQPQHF TGCTGTGCTAGACTTAGCAATCAGCCCCAGCATTTT
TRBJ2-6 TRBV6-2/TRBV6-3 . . CASSRGYSSGANVLTF TGTGCCAGCAGCAGGGGCTACAGCTCTGGGGCCAACGTCCTGACTTTC
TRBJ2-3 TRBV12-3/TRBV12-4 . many CASSFRFLGDTQYF TGTGCCAGCAGTTTTAGGTTTCTTGGAGATACGCAGTATTTT
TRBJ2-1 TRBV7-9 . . CASSYQGGVGEQFF TGTGCCAGCAGCTACCAGGGGGGGGTAGGTGAGCAGTTCTTC
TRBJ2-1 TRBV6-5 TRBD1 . CASSQTTGGLFF TGTGCCAGCAGTCAGACCACAGGGGGGCTATTCTTC
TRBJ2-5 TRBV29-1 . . CSVERGRQTQYF TGCAGCGTTGAAAGGGGCCGACAGACCCAGTACTTC